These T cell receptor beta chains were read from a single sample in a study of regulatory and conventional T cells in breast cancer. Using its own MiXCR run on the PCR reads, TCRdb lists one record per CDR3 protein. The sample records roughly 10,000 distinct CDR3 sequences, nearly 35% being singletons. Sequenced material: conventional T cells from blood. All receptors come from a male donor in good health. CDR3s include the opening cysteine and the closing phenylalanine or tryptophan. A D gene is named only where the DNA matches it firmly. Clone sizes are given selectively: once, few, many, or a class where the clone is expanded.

CASSFGLGHNEQFF,TGTGCCAGCAGCTTTGGACTGGGGCACAATGAGCAGTTCTTC,TRBJ2-1,TRBV7-9,few,14,-
CASSGTGGYHEQYF,TGTGCCAGCAGCGGAACAGGGGGCTACCACGAGCAGTACTTC,TRBJ2-7,TRBV7-9,-,14,TRBD1
CASSLGSLIPNEQFF,TGTGCCAGCAGCTTAGGTAGCCTCATCCCCAATGAGCAGTTCTTC,TRBJ2-1,TRBV7-9,few,15,-
CASSPGTGGYGYTF,TGTGCCAGCAGCCCAGGGACAGGGGGTTATGGCTACACCTTC,TRBJ1-2,TRBV7-6,-,14,TRBD1
CASRSKRTGGSGTF,TGTGCCAGCAGGAGCAAACGGACAGGGGGCAGTGGCACCTTC,TRBJ1-2,TRBV6-2/TRBV6-3,few,14,TRBD1
CASSLDGPTALAFF,TGCGCCAGCAGCTTGGACGGGCCCACGGCCTTAGCTTTCTTT,TRBJ1-1,TRBV5-1,few,14,-
CASSSGTGGVSPLHF,TGTGCCAGCAGCTCTGGGACAGGGGGCGTTTCACCCCTCCACTTT,TRBJ1-6,TRBV7-6,few,15,TRBD1
CASSYSGLAGVYNEQFF,TGTGCCAGCAGTTACTCGGGACTAGCGGGGGTTTACAATGAGCAGTTCTTC,TRBJ2-1,TRBV6-2/TRBV6-3,medium-sized,17,TRBD2
CASTQGTRGTYGHTF,TGTGCCAGCACCCAAGGGACAAGGGGAACCTATGGCCACACCTTC,TRBJ1-2,TRBV12-3/TRBV12-4,-,15,-
CASSLAGASNEKLFF,TGTGCCAGCAGCTTAGCAGGGGCCTCTAATGAAAAACTGTTTTTT,TRBJ1-4,TRBV7-2,-,15,-
CASSFQGNTEAFF,TGTGCCAGCAGTTTCCAGGGGAACACTGAAGCTTTCTTT,TRBJ1-1,TRBV12-3/TRBV12-4,few,13,-
CASSSSGGAADTQYF,TGTGCCAGCAGCTCTAGCGGGGGGGCCGCAGATACGCAGTATTTT,TRBJ2-3,TRBV7-8,few,15,TRBD2
CASSLWRLAGGPGELFF,TGTGCCAGCAGTTTATGGAGGCTAGCGGGGGGACCCGGGGAGCTGTTTTTT,TRBJ2-2,TRBV28,-,17,TRBD2
CASSHLRRNEQFF,TGTGCCAGCAGCCACCTCCGGAGGAATGAGCAGTTCTTC,TRBJ2-1,TRBV4-2,-,13,-
CARVGSGNTIYF,TGTGCCAGGGTCGGGTCCGGAAACACCATATATTTT,TRBJ1-3,TRBV27,-,12,-
CSARTGGLHEQYF,TGCAGTGCTAGAACAGGGGGTCTCCACGAGCAGTACTTC,TRBJ2-7,TRBV20-1,-,13,TRBD1
CASSETGGRYEQYF,TGCGCCAGCAGCGAGACAGGGGGAAGATACGAGCAGTACTTC,TRBJ2-7,TRBV5-1,-,14,TRBD1
CASSSQGSNQPQHF,TGTGCCAGCAGTTCACAGGGCTCCAATCAGCCCCAGCATTTT,TRBJ1-5,TRBV6-5,-,14,-